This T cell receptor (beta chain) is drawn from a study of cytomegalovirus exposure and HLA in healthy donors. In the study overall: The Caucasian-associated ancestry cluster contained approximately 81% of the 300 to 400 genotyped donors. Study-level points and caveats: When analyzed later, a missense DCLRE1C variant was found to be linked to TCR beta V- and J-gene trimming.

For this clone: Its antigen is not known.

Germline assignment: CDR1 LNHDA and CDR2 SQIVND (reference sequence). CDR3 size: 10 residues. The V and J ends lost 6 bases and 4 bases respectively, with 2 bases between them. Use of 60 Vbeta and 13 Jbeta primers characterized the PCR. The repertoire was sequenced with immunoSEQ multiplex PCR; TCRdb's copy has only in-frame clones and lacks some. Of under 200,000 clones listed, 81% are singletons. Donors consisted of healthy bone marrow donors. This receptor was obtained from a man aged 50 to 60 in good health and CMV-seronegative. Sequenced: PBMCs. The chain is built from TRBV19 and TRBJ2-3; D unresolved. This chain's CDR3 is CASSSDTQYF. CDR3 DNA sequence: TGTGCCAGTAGCTCAGATACGCAGTATTTT.